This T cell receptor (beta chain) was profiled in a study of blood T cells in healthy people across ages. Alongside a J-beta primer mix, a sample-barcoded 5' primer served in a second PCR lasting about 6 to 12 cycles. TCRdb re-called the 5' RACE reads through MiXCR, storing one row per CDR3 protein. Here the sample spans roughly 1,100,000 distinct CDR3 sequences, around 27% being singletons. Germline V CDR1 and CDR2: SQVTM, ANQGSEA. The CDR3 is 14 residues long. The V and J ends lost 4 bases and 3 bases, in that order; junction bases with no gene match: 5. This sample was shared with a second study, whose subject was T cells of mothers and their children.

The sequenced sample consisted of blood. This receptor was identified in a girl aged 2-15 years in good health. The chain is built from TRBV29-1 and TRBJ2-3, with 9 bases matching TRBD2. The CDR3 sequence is CSVATSGYTDTQYF. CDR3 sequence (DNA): TGCAGCGTTGCAACTAGCGGGTATACAGATACGCAGTATTTT.